The 27 T cell receptor beta chains presented below share a single source sample, sequenced in a study of blood T cell repertoires in COVID-19. Using immunoSEQ multiplex PCR, the repertoire was profiled, and TCRdb retains in-frame clones only, with some absent. Among some 70,000 clones listed, around 89% were seen once. The sequenced material came from peripheral blood. All receptors come from a woman in her sixties or seventies with acute or convalescent COVID-19.

J is TRBJ1-1 and V is TRBV6-5, with D hard to call. Trimming cost V 8 bases and J 1 base, with 14 bases left between them. The CDR3 sequence is 14 residues long. Germline loops: CDR1 MNHEY, CDR2 SVGAGI. As DNA, the CDR3 is TGTGCCAGCGAACGGGTCAGCGGGAACACTGAAGCTTTCTTT. Translating it yields CASERVSGNTEAFF.

This clone was counted a few times. This rearrangement joins TRBV2 to TRBJ1-2; TRBD1 might be the D (6 bases). The CDR3 sequence is 14 residues long. CDR1 is SNHLY and CDR2 is FYNNEI in the germline V gene. Trimming removed 4 bases at V and 6 bases at J, with 15 bases between. The CDR3 region is CASSADRGGNGYTF. The CDR3 DNA reads as TGTGCCAGCAGTGCAGACAGAGGGGGAAATGGCTACACCTTC.

CDR3 nucleotides: TGTGCCAGCAGCGTAGATGAAGGACAGGGGAGTTACTATGGCTACACCTTC. Residues: CASSVDEGQGSYYGYTF. This chain links TRBV9 with TRBJ1-2; TRBD1 matches 9 bases. The germline gives CDR1 SGDLS, CDR2 YYNGEE. The CDR3 length is 17 residues. The ends lost 0 bases at V and 3 bases at J; junction bases unmatched: 9.

The chain has TRBV2 and TRBJ1-1, with 7 bases lining up with TRBD1. Germline V gives CDR1 SNHLY, CDR2 FYNNEI. The CDR3 totals 12 residues. With V trimmed by 7 bases and J by 5 bases, 4 bases remained unmatched. DNA of the CDR3: TGTGCCAGCAACGCAGGGGGGACTGAAGCTTTCTTT. Its translation: CASNAGGTEAFF.

The chain joins TRBV5-5 to TRBJ1-1, with 7 nucleotides matching TRBD1. From germline, CDR1 is SGHKS and CDR2 YYEKEE (reference sequence). V gave up 3 bases and J gave up 8 bases; unmatched junction bases: 13. This CDR3 spans 15 amino acids. This CDR3 is CASSSGTADSWEAFF. The CDR3 bases are TGTGCCAGCAGCTCGGGGACAGCCGACTCTTGGGAAGCTTTCTTT.

In this sample, this clone turned up a few times. The rearrangement links TRBV14 to TRBJ1-1; D ambiguous. The V and J ends lost 0 bases and 5 bases respectively, with 16 bases between them. Germline CDR1 SGHDN, CDR2 FVKESK. The CDR3 sequence is 16 residues long. The CDR3 nucleotides are TGTGCCAGCAGCCAAGAAGGCGGGGTAAGGCGAACTGAAGCTTTCTTT. As protein: CASSQEGGVRRTEAFF.

The chain is built from TRBV19 and TRBJ1-1; D is unclear. The CDR3 spans 12 residues. Looked up from germline, CDR1 is LNHDA and CDR2 is SQIVND (reference sequence). CDR3 nucleotide sequence: TGTGCTTGCGGCGGTTTCGTCACTGAAGCTTTCTTT. Protein: CACGGFVTEAFF.

The rearrangement joins TRBV7-2 to TRBJ1-3; no reliable D call. The germline V gene encodes CDR1 SGHTA and CDR2 FQGNSA. Trimming cost V 5 bases and J 0 bases, with 11 bases left between them. There are 15 residues in the CDR3. DNA for the CDR3: TGTGCCAGCAGCCATCCGGGGATCTCTGGAAACACCATATATTTT. Its protein product is CASSHPGISGNTIYF. The whole variable domain, remainder taken from reference TRBV7-2 and TRBJ1-3, is GAGVSQSPSNKVTEKGKDVELRCDPISGHTALYWYRQSLGQGLEFLIYFQGNSAPDKSGLPSDRFSAERTGGSVSTLTIQRTQQEDSAVYLCASSHPGISGNTIYFGEGSWLTVV.

The chain combines TRBV6-1 with TRBJ1-6; TRBD1 is a possible D gene (5 bases). V was trimmed by 3 bases and J by 13 bases, leaving 7 bases between them. This CDR3 has 11 amino acids. Germline values: CDR1 MNHNS, CDR2 SASEGT. DNA for the CDR3: TGTGCCAGCAGTGACAGGGATCCCCTCCACTTT. This gives the protein CASSDRDPLHF.

This clone was seen a single time. This chain joins TRBV18 and TRBJ2-1, with 8 positions matching TRBD1. This CDR3 is built from 16 residues. V was clipped by 3 bases and J by 2 bases; unmatched bases: 6. CDR1 and CDR2 from the germline V gene are KGHSH and LQKENI. In DNA, the CDR3 is TGTGCCAGCTCACCGGACAGGGTGGTCACCTACAATGAGCAGTTCTTC. Encoded protein: CASSPDRVVTYNEQFF.

The V call is TRBV7-9, the J call TRBJ2-7, with 7 bases that match TRBD2. Germline V gene lookup returns CDR1 SEHNR and CDR2 FQNEAQ (reference sequence). The CDR3 is 16 amino acids. After removal of 4 bases from V and 0 bases from J, the junction contained 9 bases not matched to a gene. Here the CDR3 DNA reads TGTGCCAGCAGCTCCACTAGCGCGGGTGACTCCTACGAGCAGTACTTC. This codes for CASSSTSAGDSYEQYF.

This clone has a single count. V gene TRBV29-1 combines with J gene TRBJ1-4; 11 bases agree with TRBD1. CDR1 and CDR2 from the germline V gene are SQVTM and ANQGSEA. The trim removed 6 bases at V and 8 bases at J, leaving 5 bases unmatched. CDR3 length: 13 residues. CDR3 protein: CSVDRGLGEKLFF. The CDR3, as DNA: TGCAGCGTGGACAGGGGGCTCGGGGAAAAACTGTTTTTT.

V is TRBV6-5 and J is TRBJ1-1; the match to TRBD1 covers 7 bases. With 6 bases clipped from V and 1 base from J, the junction kept 8 bases outside the gene matches. Germline CDR1 reads MNHEY; CDR2 reads SVGAGI. The CDR3 has 15 residues. Written as DNA, the CDR3 is TGTGCCAGCAGACAACAGGGGCCAAAGAACACTGAAGCTTTCTTT. Protein: CASRQQGPKNTEAFF.

The rearrangement uses TRBV28 and TRBJ2-7, with TRBD2 matching over 12 bases. Germline V gives CDR1 MDHEN, CDR2 SYDVKM. This CDR3 region has 14 residues. Trimming took 2 bases from V and 7 from J; bases not matched to a gene: 3. CDR3 loop: CASSLGLAGGEQYF. DNA of the CDR3: TGTGCCAGCAGTTTAGGGCTAGCGGGAGGGGAGCAGTACTTC.

The chain links TRBV28 to TRBJ2-3; 13 nucleotides align to TRBD2. Germline V lookup: CDR1 MDHEN, CDR2 SYDVKM. J lost 2 bases, V lost 3 bases, and 5 bases had no gene match. This CDR3 region has 17 residues. CDR3 residues: CASSFRTSGGFTDTQYF. CDR3 nucleotides: TGTGCCAGCAGTTTTAGGACTAGCGGGGGCTTCACAGATACGCAGTATTTT.

The chain couples TRBV4-1 to TRBJ1-2; D gene ambiguous. The CDR3 has 15 amino acids. V gave up 0 bases and J gave up 0 bases, with 8 bases separating them. Germline lookup yields CDR1 MGHRA and CDR2 YSYEKL. The CDR3 nucleotides are TGCGCCAGCAGCCAAGATCAACGAGCTAACTATGGCTACACCTTC. Residues: CASSQDQRANYGYTF.

V gene TRBV29-1 combines with J gene TRBJ2-5; tentative D call: TRBD2 (5 bases). Germline lookup yields CDR1 SQVTM and CDR2 ANQGSEA. V was trimmed by 0 bases and J by 4 bases, leaving 6 bases between them. The CDR3 extends over 12 amino acids. CDR3 in amino acids: CSVEDGRETQYF. CDR3 sequence (DNA): TGCAGCGTTGAAGATGGGAGAGAGACCCAGTACTTC.

In this sample, this clone turned up once. The V gene is TRBV28, the J gene TRBJ1-5; D may be TRBD1 (5 bases). V was clipped by 3 bases and J by 9 bases, with 12 bases between them. The CDR3 consists of 13 residues. Germline values: CDR1 MDHEN, CDR2 SYDVKM. The CDR3: CASSLRGGRPQHF. CDR3 nucleotide sequence: TGTGCCAGCAGTTTGCGGGGGGGAAGGCCCCAGCATTTT.

The J gene is TRBJ1-5, the V gene TRBV7-2; D is ambiguous. CDR1 and CDR2 from the germline V gene are SGHTA and FQGNSA. The length of the CDR3 is 13 residues. V dropped 5 bases and J dropped 6 bases, with 11 bases sitting between them. CDR3 nucleotides: TGTGCCAGCAGCCCCAACCCGGGTCAGCCCCAGCATTTT. Its protein product is CASSPNPGQPQHF.

The chain links TRBV29-1 to TRBJ1-1, with D possibly TRBD1 on 5 matching bases. CDR1 SQVTM and CDR2 ANQGSEA come from the germline V gene. With 1 base removed from V and 4 bases from J, the gap between germline ends came to 7 bases. There are 12 residues in the CDR3. The CDR3 nucleotides read TGCAGCGTTGAAGGCAGGGTCACTGAAGCTTTCTTT. Translating gives CSVEGRVTEAFF.

The chain has TRBV19 and TRBJ1-6; D is possibly TRBD1 (5 bases). This CDR3 comprises 15 residues. Trimming removed 3 bases at V and 5 bases at J, with 11 bases between. CDR1 is LNHDA, CDR2 SQIVND, per germline (reference sequence). CDR3 region: CASSITGHNNSPLHF. CDR3 coding DNA: TGTGCCAGTAGTATCACCGGACACAATAATTCACCCCTCCACTTT.

The CDR3 DNA follows: TGTGCCATCAGTGGGGACAGGGCACAGCCCCAGCATTTT. It yields the protein CAISGDRAQPQHF. The genes are TRBV10-3 and TRBJ1-5, with 9 bases lining up with TRBD1. Germline V gives CDR1 ENHRY, CDR2 SYGVKD. This CDR3 contains 13 residues. V lost 4 bases, J lost 7 bases, and 2 bases stayed unmatched.

Turning to this clone: The same CDR3 arises from other DNA sequences in this sample as well. The chain carries TRBV5-1 and TRBJ2-3; D perhaps matches TRBD1 (6 bases). Germline CDR1 is SGHRS and CDR2 is YFSETQ. The ends were cut back, 3 bases at V and 0 bases at J, with 11 bases in the middle. The CDR3 is 15 residues long. CDR3 sequence reads: CASSSGTTSTDTQYF. DNA of the CDR3: TGCGCCAGCAGCTCCGGGACAACAAGCACAGATACGCAGTATTTT.

This clone was detected only once. The chain recombines TRBV2 with TRBJ1-6; D is unresolved. The CDR3 runs to 15 residues. Trimming shortened V by 5 bases and J by 0 bases, and 8 bases separated the two germline ends. Germline CDR1 is SNHLY and CDR2 is FYNNEI. DNA of the CDR3: TGTGCCAGCAGTTTACAGAGCTCCTATAATTCACCCCTCCACTTT. Residues: CASSLQSSYNSPLHF.

The J gene is TRBJ1-6, the V gene TRBV3-1 (or the pseudogene TRBV3-2); D unresolved. From germline, CDR1 is LGHDT and CDR2 YNNKEL (reference sequence). V lost 0 bases, J lost 7 bases, and 25 bases lay in between. The CDR3 length is 20 residues. DNA for the CDR3: TGTGCCAGCAGCCAAGAAAGGTCCGCGGGTTGGAGAAGAATGAATTCACCCCTCCACTTT. This encodes CASSQERSAGWRRMNSPLHF.

This chain links TRBV5-1 with TRBJ1-1; 9 bases agree with TRBD1. The CDR3 totals 18 residues. V lost 5 bases to trimming and J lost 1 base; unmatched junction nucleotides: 15. Germline loops: CDR1 SGHRS, CDR2 YFSETQ. In nucleotides, the CDR3 is TGCGCCAGCAGTTCCAATGGGCTTAACAGGGGGCGGAACACTGAAGCTTTCTTT. Encoded protein: CASSSNGLNRGRNTEAFF.

The CDR3 is CASSLGGFMETQYF. The DNA of the CDR3 is TGCGCCAGCAGCTTAGGGGGTTTCATGGAGACCCAGTACTTC. This sequence joins TRBV5-1 and TRBJ2-5; possibly TRBD1 for D (6 bases). Trimming left V 2 bases short and J 5 bases short, with 13 bases between. Per the germline V gene, CDR1 is SGHRS and CDR2 is YFSETQ. The CDR3 is made up of 14 amino acids. The full variable domain, rest sourced from reference TRBV5-1 and TRBJ2-5, is KAGVTQTPRYLIKTRGQQVTLSCSPISGHRSVSWYQQTPGQGLQFLFEYFSETQRNKGNFPGRFSGRQFSNSRSEMNVSTLELGDSALYLCASSLGGFMETQYFGPGTRLLVL.